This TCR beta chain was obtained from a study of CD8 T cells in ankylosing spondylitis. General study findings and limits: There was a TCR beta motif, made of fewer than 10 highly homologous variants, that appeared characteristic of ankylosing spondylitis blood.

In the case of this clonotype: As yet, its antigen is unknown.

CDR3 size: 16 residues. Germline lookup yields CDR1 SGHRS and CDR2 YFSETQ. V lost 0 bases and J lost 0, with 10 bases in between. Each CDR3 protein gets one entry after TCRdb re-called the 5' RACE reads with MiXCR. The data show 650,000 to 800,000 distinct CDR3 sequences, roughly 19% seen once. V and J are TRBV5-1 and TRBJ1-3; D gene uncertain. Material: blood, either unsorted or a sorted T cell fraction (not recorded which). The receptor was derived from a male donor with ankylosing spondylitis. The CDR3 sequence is CASSLGRLGSGNTIYF. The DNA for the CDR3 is TGCGCCAGCAGCTTGGGACGGCTGGGCTCTGGAAACACCATATATTTT.